This is a list of T cell receptor beta chains from one sample in a study of blood T cells in healthy people across ages. TCRdb analysed the 5' RACE reads with MiXCR anew, one entry per CDR3 protein. The table records about 900,000 distinct CDR3 sequences, 40% to 60% of them present only once. Specimen: blood. These receptors came from a man younger than 45 in good health. CDR3s include the opening cysteine and the closing phenylalanine or tryptophan. The D gene is left open where the match is weak.

J: TRBJ2-1
V: TRBV27
D: -
CDR3: CASPALNLQGNNEQFF

J: TRBJ2-3
V: TRBV7-2
D: TRBD2
CDR3: CASGSPTRTGGASTQYF

J: TRBJ1-1
V: TRBV4-1
D: TRBD1
CDR3: CASSPPGQVDTEAFF

J: TRBJ2-7
V: TRBV18
D: TRBD1
CDR3: CASSSDRPAYEQYF

J: TRBJ2-7
V: TRBV18
D: -
CDR3: CASSPPGGDSTYEQYF

J: TRBJ2-3
V: TRBV4-3
D: -
CDR3: CASSQSPTGTSTDTQYF

J: TRBJ1-5
V: TRBV15
D: -
CDR3: CATSRGPGGNQPQHF

J: TRBJ2-1
V: TRBV10-3
D: TRBD2
CDR3: CAIRDSGGANEQFF

J: TRBJ1-5
V: TRBV7-2
D: -
CDR3: CASSWGTGHQPQHF

J: TRBJ2-3
V: TRBV4-1
D: -
CDR3: CASSQGGIDTQYF

J: TRBJ2-5
V: TRBV20-1
D: -
CDR3: CSARELQETQYF

J: TRBJ2-5
V: TRBV7-2
D: -
CDR3: CASSLDGKETQYF

J: -
V: TRBV7-2
D: -
CDR3: CASSPGGIKETQYF

J: TRBJ1-1
V: TRBV30
D: -
CDR3: CAWSAALTSMNTEAFF

J: TRBJ2-1
V: TRBV12-3/TRBV12-4
D: -
CDR3: CASSDKVNEQFF